This T cell receptor (beta chain) was observed in a study of response to subunit inactivated influenza vaccine. One entry per CDR3 protein, called by TCRdb with MiXCR from the RT-PCR reads. This table holds hundreds of thousands of distinct CDR3 sequences, less than 30% found once. As regards this clonotype: What it binds is unknown.

Germline trimming cut 6 bases from V and 5 bases from J; bases unmatched to any gene: 12. Germline V gives CDR1 LGHNA, CDR2 YSLEER. This CDR3 is built from 17 residues. General study points: Authors suggested that a seasonal influenza vaccination recruits few new T cells each time.

The chain links TRBV4-3 to TRBJ2-1; 11 bases align to TRBD2. The TCR originated in a man aged 50-60 years who received an inactivated influenza vaccine. This specimen was CD4+ T cells sorted from PBMCs, taken 5 days after vaccination. The chain's CDR3 is CASSRYTSGSQNNEQFF. DNA for the CDR3: TGCGCCAGCAGTCGATATACTAGCGGGAGTCAGAACAATGAGCAGTTCTTC.